Each of the 19 T cell receptor beta chains below was sequenced from the same sample in a study of human T cells and chemical hapten exposure. TCRdb called the RACE reads again in MiXCR, with one record for every CDR3 protein. The sample shows approximately 350,000 distinct CDR3 sequences, around 7% of them seen only once. The time point is: patch test 1, 2 weeks after DPC sensitization. Treatment defined: therapeutic diphenylcyclopropenone sensitization with weekly scalp DPC. Sequencing used whole blood, obtained in connection with sensitization to the hapten diphenylcyclopropenone (DPC). The origin of the receptors is a woman aged 18 to 35 with alopecia areata. Some clones in this sample may be carry-over from other donors' samples.

This clonotype was seen many times. The chain has TRBV6-4 and TRBJ1-6; 10 positions agree with TRBD1. Germline lookup yields CDR1 MRHNA and CDR2 SNTAGT. V lost 6 bases to trimming and J lost 8 bases; unmatched junction nucleotides: 7. This CDR3 is 15 amino acids long. CDR3 residues: CASRPATGGDSPLHF. The CDR3 region has the DNA TGTGCCAGCAGACCGGCGACAGGGGGCGATTCACCCCTCCACTTT.

This clonotype has a count of ten or more. This chain uses TRBV18 with TRBJ2-1, with D maybe TRBD1 (6 bases). In germline, CDR1 is KGHSH, CDR2 LQKENI. Trimming left V 3 bases short and J 6 bases short, with 15 bases between. CDR3 length equals 15 residues. The CDR3 loop reads CASSPGTGTFNEQFF. The CDR3 DNA is TGTGCCAGCTCACCCGGAACAGGGACGTTCAATGAGCAGTTCTTC.

The V gene is TRBV6-1, the J gene TRBJ2-3; the match to TRBD2 covers 7 bases. CDR1 is MNHNS, CDR2 SASEGT, per germline. The CDR3 is 14 amino acids. V lost 8 bases, J lost 3 bases, and 8 bases stayed unmatched. The CDR3 protein is CASQTLRGTDTQYF. The CDR3 nucleotides are TGTGCCAGCCAAACATTGCGGGGGACAGATACGCAGTATTTT.

The table lists this clonotype with a few counts. The chain combines TRBV18 with TRBJ2-7; TRBD2 might be the D (6 bases). V lost 6 bases to trimming and J lost 2 bases, with 14 bases between them. Germline CDR1 reads KGHSH; CDR2 reads LQKENI. CDR3 length equals 14 residues. In DNA, the CDR3 is TGTGCCAGCTCGCCGGCGGAGGGACCCTACGAGCAGTACTTC. Translating gives CASSPAEGPYEQYF.

This clonotype was counted between two and nine times. The chain combines TRBV4-2 with TRBJ1-5, with 8 bases that match TRBD1. V lost 4 bases to trimming and J lost 2 bases; unmatched junction nucleotides: 7. The CDR3 covers 16 residues. Germline V gene lookup returns CDR1 LGHNA and CDR2 YNFKEQ. CDR3 in DNA: TGTGCCAGCAGCCTAAATCAGGGGGCAGGCAATCAGCCCCAGCATTTT. Translating gives CASSLNQGAGNQPQHF.

This clonotype was counted ten times or more. J is TRBJ1-1 and V is TRBV20-1, with 7 bases matching TRBD1. CDR3 size: 12 residues. V shed 0 bases, J shed 6 bases, and the junction held 1 base outside the gene matches. Per the germline V gene, CDR1 is DFQATT and CDR2 is SNEGSKA (reference sequence). The CDR3 sequence is CSARDRGAEAFF. The CDR3 nucleotides are TGCAGTGCTAGAGACAGGGGGGCTGAAGCTTTCTTT.

The chain couples TRBV20-1 to TRBJ2-7, with TRBD2 identical over 11 bases. Germline V gene data show CDR1 as DFQATT and CDR2 as SNEGSKA (reference sequence). The CDR3 contains 15 residues. Trimming at V came to 2 bases and at J to 2 bases, leaving 5 bases not matched to a gene. In DNA form, the CDR3 reads TGCAGTGCTAGACGCCTAGCGGGGGGCACCTACGAGCAGTACTTC. It codes for CSARRLAGGTYEQYF.

This clonotype was counted between two and nine times. The chain carries TRBV2 and TRBJ2-1; D is unresolved. CDR3 size: 16 residues. Per germline, CDR1 SNHLY and CDR2 FYNNEI. Between the trimmed V and J ends, which lost 3 bases and 0 bases, there was a span of 12 bases. The CDR3 here is CASSEFEVSSYNEQFF. As DNA, the CDR3 is TGTGCCAGCAGTGAGTTTGAGGTTAGCTCCTACAATGAGCAGTTCTTC.

This clonotype was seen a few times. CDR3 residues: CASSFKTSGGSTGELFF. The CDR3 nucleotides read TGTGCCAGCAGCTTCAAGACTAGCGGGGGGTCCACCGGGGAGCTGTTTTTT. The rearrangement joins TRBV7-9 to TRBJ2-2; 13 bases agree with TRBD2. V gave up 3 bases and J gave up 4 bases; unmatched junction bases: 5. Germline CDR1 SEHNR, CDR2 FQNEAQ (reference sequence). The CDR3 consists of 17 residues.

The rearrangement links TRBV6-5 to TRBJ2-3; a weak D match, TRBD1 (6 bases). The CDR3 is made up of 16 amino acids. V lost 6 bases and J lost 1, with 17 bases in between. Germline-derived CDR1 and CDR2 are MNHEY and SVGAGI. The CDR3 DNA reads as TGTGCCAGCAGCCGGTCAGGGGCAAGGGGCACAGATACGCAGTATTTT. Translating gives CASSRSGARGTDTQYF.

This clonotype was seen many times. V is TRBV4-3 and J is TRBJ2-3; 13 bases agree with TRBD2. The trim removed 1 base at V and 4 bases at J, leaving 8 bases unmatched. The CDR3 contains 18 residues. In germline, CDR1 is LGHNA, CDR2 YSLEER. Here the CDR3 reads CASSQARGTSGAADTQYF. The CDR3 nucleotides are TGCGCCAGCAGCCAAGCAAGGGGGACTAGCGGGGCCGCAGATACGCAGTATTTT.

The chain employs TRBV20-1 and TRBJ2-7, with no clear D. Trimming took off 3 bases at V and 0 bases at J, with 3 bases between the two ends. Germline V gene lookup returns CDR1 DFQATT and CDR2 SNEGSKA (reference sequence). CDR3 length: 11 residues. The CDR3 region has the DNA TGCAGTGCTAGCCGCTCCTACGAGCAGTACTTC. It yields the protein CSASRSYEQYF.

This clonotype was seen a handful of times. The V call is TRBV5-1, the J call TRBJ2-5; D unresolved. This CDR3 spans 14 amino acids. The germline V gene encodes CDR1 SGHRS and CDR2 YFSETQ. Trimming shortened V by 2 bases and J by 3 bases, and 11 bases separated the two germline ends. DNA for the CDR3: TGCGCCAGCAGCTTCTCGACTGTGGAAGAGACCCAGTACTTC. Its protein is CASSFSTVEETQYF.

The chain carries TRBV12-3 or TRBV12-4 and TRBJ2-1; D might be TRBD1 (6 bases). The CDR3 consists of 14 residues. Between the trimmed V and J ends, which lost 3 bases and 3 bases, there was a span of 9 bases. The CDR3 nucleotides read TGTGCCAGCAGTTTCGTAGGGGGCTACAATGAGCAGTTCTTC. Its protein is CASSFVGGYNEQFF.

This clonotype was seen at least ten times. The V and J genes are TRBV6-2 or TRBV6-3 and TRBJ1-5, with 7 bases matching TRBD1. This CDR3 is built from 16 residues. V was clipped by 2 bases and J by 3 bases; unmatched bases: 7. The germline gives CDR1 MNHEY, CDR2 SVGEGT. CDR3 nucleotides: TGTGCCAGCAGTTACCGACAGGGCCCTTCCAATCAGCCCCAGCATTTT. Protein: CASSYRQGPSNQPQHF.

The chain recombines TRBV6-2 or TRBV6-3 with TRBJ2-5, with TRBD1 matching 10 bases. Germline assignment: CDR1 MNHEY and CDR2 SVGEGT. The CDR3 has 16 amino acids. The J segment lost 1 base and the V segment lost 4 bases, leaving 6 bases of the junction unmatched. The CDR3 here is CASSFPGTGAQETQYF. The CDR3 DNA reads as TGTGCCAGCAGTTTCCCCGGGACAGGGGCCCAAGAGACCCAGTACTTC.

On this clonotype: This may arise from a read error, as a much more abundant clone is one base away. A read error is likely, as this CDR3 ends without the conserved phenylalanine or tryptophan. The chain recombines TRBV18 with TRBJ2-7, with D hard to call. The germline CDR1 and CDR2 sequences are KGHSH and LQKENI. The CDR3 covers 15 residues. Trimming removed 2 bases at V and 1 base at J, with 12 bases between. CDR3 amino acids: CASSPEGIGSYEQYL. The CDR3 region has the DNA TGTGCCAGCTCACCAGAAGGCATAGGGTCCTACGAGCAGTACTTG.

The V gene is TRBV28, the J gene TRBJ1-5, with D unresolved. The length of the CDR3 is 16 residues. From germline, CDR1 is MDHEN and CDR2 SYDVKM. V lost 5 bases and J 2 bases, leaving 16 bases between the germline ends. The CDR3 nucleotides are TGTGCCAGCAGTGCCCCTTATGGGAAGGGCAATCAGCCCCAGCATTTT. Residues: CASSAPYGKGNQPQHF.

This clonotype was seen repeatedly, ten times or more. The V gene is TRBV3-1, the J gene TRBJ1-6, with a weak D call TRBD1 (5 bases). The germline CDR1 and CDR2 sequences are LGHDT and YNNKEL (reference sequence). The CDR3 sequence is 15 residues long. Trimming stripped 4 bases from V and 8 bases from J, with 15 bases between. CDR3 sequence (DNA): TGTGCCAGCAGCCCGGAGGGGATGGAGTATTCACCCCTCCACTTT. It yields the protein CASSPEGMEYSPLHF.